The rows below give T cell receptor beta chains drawn from one sample of a study of CD8 T cells in ankylosing spondylitis. TCRdb reprocessed the 5' RACE reads via MiXCR and lists one record per CDR3 protein. The table lists about 360,000 distinct CDR3 sequences, about 20% of them singletons. The sample taken for sequencing was blood, either unsorted or a sorted T cell fraction (not recorded which). The receptors stem from a male donor with ankylosing spondylitis or in good health (not recorded which). The CDR3 runs from the conserved cysteine through the conserved F or W. A D gene is named only where the DNA matches it firmly. Size tells how often a clone was seen (once, few, many) or the class of an expanded clone, and some rows leave it out.

v_call	clone_size	d_call	j_call	cdr3_nt	cdr3_aa
TRBV10-3	NA	NA	TRBJ2-2	TGTGCCATCAGTGAGTTGGAGGGCAACACCGGGGAGCTGTTTTTT	CAISELEGNTGELFF
TRBV20-1	NA	TRBD2	TRBJ2-3	TGCAGTGCTTCGGGGGCGCTAGCGGGGGGCCTAGGGAGGACAGATACGCAGTATTTT	CSASGALAGGLGRTDTQYF
TRBV20-1	NA	NA	TRBJ2-5	TGCAGTGCTACTGCGGGAAGGGCTTCGGAGACCCAGTACTTC	CSATAGRASETQYF
TRBV30	NA	NA	TRBJ1-1	TGTGCCTGGGGGGGGATGAACACTGAAGCTTTCTTT	CAWGGMNTEAFF
TRBV5-1	few	TRBD2	TRBJ2-7	TGCGCCAGCACCGAAGCGGGGTTCAACTACGAGCAGTACTTC	CASTEAGFNYEQYF
TRBV20-1	few	TRBD1	TRBJ2-7	TGCAGTGCTAGAGCCCCGGGACAGTACGAGCAGTACTTC	CSARAPGQYEQYF
TRBV5-5	NA	NA	TRBJ2-3	TGTGCCAGCAGCTTGCTGGGGGAAGTAGATACGCAGTATTTT	CASSLLGEVDTQYF
TRBV29-1	few	NA	TRBJ2-7	TGCAGCGCCCGAACGGGGGACCTACTACTGGACGAGCAGTACTTC	CSARTGDLLLDEQYF
TRBV15	NA	TRBD1	TRBJ1-3	TGTGCCACCAGCAGAGGCTTCGCGGGACAGGGAAACACCATATATTTT	CATSRGFAGQGNTIYF
TRBV5-5	NA	NA	TRBJ2-1	TGTGCCAGCAGCCACAGGACAAACGAGCAGTTCTTC	CASSHRTNEQFF
TRBV10-3	NA	TRBD2	TRBJ2-3	TGTGCCATTTATAGCGGGGGGGCTAAAGATACGCAGTATTTT	CAIYSGGAKDTQYF
TRBV7-9	NA	TRBD1	TRBJ1-1	TGTGCCAGCAGCTCCCGGGACAGGACTGTCGCTGAAGCTTTCTTT	CASSSRDRTVAEAFF
TRBV15	NA	NA	TRBJ1-3	TGTGCCACCAGCTCCCGGGGGGGCTCTGGAAACACCATATATTTT	CATSSRGGSGNTIYF
TRBV10-1	NA	TRBD1	TRBJ2-3	TGCGCCAGCCCCCTGCGGACAGGGGTTGATACGCAGTATTTT	CASPLRTGVDTQYF
TRBV27	NA	TRBD2	TRBJ2-5	TGTGCCAGCCGGGGGCTAGCGGGGGCTTGGGAGACCCAGTACTTC	CASRGLAGAWETQYF
TRBV10-3	few	TRBD1	TRBJ2-3	TGTGCCATCAAGGGAGGTGGCTGGACAGGGGTCACAGATACGCAGTATTTT	CAIKGGGWTGVTDTQYF
TRBV11-2	NA	NA	TRBJ2-5	TGTGCCAGCAGCTACGGCGGGAACCCTCAAGAGACCCAGTACTTC	CASSYGGNPQETQYF
TRBV12-3/TRBV12-4	few	NA	TRBJ1-1	TGTGCCAGCAGTTCACAGGGCTCTGAAGCTTTCTTT	CASSSQGSEAFF
TRBV7-9	NA	NA	TRBJ2-7	TGTGCCAGCAGCCCCCGGGAAGGGTCCTACGAGCAGTACTTC	CASSPREGSYEQYF
TRBV9	NA	NA	TRBJ1-2	TGTGCCAGCAGCCCAAACAGCGGCGGCTACACCTTC	CASSPNSGGYTF
TRBV4-2	few	TRBD2	TRBJ2-7	TGTGCCAGCAGCCAAGGACTAGCGAGCTACGAGCAGTACTTC	CASSQGLASYEQYF
TRBV19	few	TRBD1	TRBJ2-1	TGTGCCAGTAGTTCGACAGGGGGGAGGAATGAGCAGTTCTTC	CASSSTGGRNEQFF
TRBV3-1	NA	NA	TRBJ2-7	TGTGCCAGCAGCCCAGACAGGACCAACTACGAGCAGTACTTC	CASSPDRTNYEQYF
TRBV4-2	few	NA	TRBJ1-4	TGTGCCAGCAGCCAAGGCCCCCTAACCCCGGGGGAAAAACTGTTTTTT	CASSQGPLTPGEKLFF
TRBV12-3/TRBV12-4	many	TRBD2	TRBJ2-2	TGTGCCAGCAGTCGTACTCTAGCGGGGGGGCCCGGGGAGCTGTTTTTT	CASSRTLAGGPGELFF
TRBV4-1	NA	TRBD2	TRBJ2-7	TGCGCCAGCAGCCAGGAGACTAGCGGGGGGGCCGAGCAGTACTTC	CASSQETSGGAEQYF
TRBV5-6	NA	TRBD1	TRBJ2-3	TGTGCCAGCCTTAGGGGGACAGGGGGTACAGATACGCAGTATTTT	CASLRGTGGTDTQYF
TRBV7-9	few	NA	TRBJ2-1	TGTGCCAGCAGCTGGACTGCTACGGTCAATGAGCAGTTCTTC	CASSWTATVNEQFF
TRBV7-9	NA	NA	TRBJ2-4	TGTGCCAGCGGCTCGGCTTGGGGGAACATTCAGTACTTC	CASGSAWGNIQYF
TRBV11-2	few	TRBD2	TRBJ2-1	TGTGCCAGCAGCTTAGCCCCTAGCGGGGGAGGCTATGAGCAGTTCTTC	CASSLAPSGGGYEQFF